The next 31 T cell receptor beta chains were all read from a single sample in a study of metastatic and nonmetastatic thyroid tumors. TCRdb reprocessed the PCR reads via MiXCR. The sample has about 20,000 clones; approximately 29% are singletons. There were no patients who had received any treatment before thyroid surgery. The sample was blood. The receptors come from a female donor with papillary thyroid cancer or a benign thyroid nodule (not recorded which). Some clones in this sample may be carry-over from other donors' samples.

This clone has at least ten counts. The chain links TRBV14 to TRBJ2-7; possibly TRBD1 for D (6 bases). In germline, CDR1 is SGHDN, CDR2 FVKESK. V lost 5 bases and J lost 3, with 11 bases in between. There are 13 residues in the CDR3. The chain's CDR3 is CASSIGQNYEQYF. CDR3 nucleotides: TGTGCCAGCAGCATAGGACAGAACTACGAGCAGTACTTC.

The table lists this clone with many counts. The rearrangement links TRBV25-1 to TRBJ1-2; no clear D. CDR1 is MGHDK and CDR2 is SYGVNS in the germline V gene. V lost 5 bases and J 2 bases, leaving 9 bases between the germline ends. CDR3 size: 13 residues. The CDR3 region is CASSSNLNYGYTF. The CDR3 nucleotides are TGTGCCAGCAGTTCGAACCTCAACTATGGCTACACCTTC.

The J gene is TRBJ2-7, the V gene TRBV11-1; 11 bases are shared with TRBD2. This CDR3 contains 16 residues. Looked up from germline, CDR1 is SGHAT and CDR2 is FQDESV (reference sequence). With 5 bases clipped from V and 3 bases from J, the junction kept 9 bases outside the gene matches. CDR3 region: CASSQTSGTYFYEQYF. The CDR3 coding sequence is TGTGCCAGCAGCCAGACTAGCGGGACCTATTTCTACGAGCAGTACTTC.

This chain connects TRBV20-1 to TRBJ2-5, with a weak D call TRBD1 (5 bases). The CDR3 runs 17 residues. The V end was cut by 2 bases, the J end by 5 bases, with 24 bases between. Germline loops: CDR1 DFQATT, CDR2 SNEGSKA (reference sequence). This CDR3 reads CSARRTRLGLVEETQYF. CDR3 nucleotide sequence: TGCAGTGCTAGAAGGACCCGATTGGGGCTGGTCGAGGAGACCCAGTACTTC.

The chain links TRBV4-2 to TRBJ1-6; 11 positions agree with TRBD1. Per germline, CDR1 LGHNA and CDR2 YNFKEQ. There are 16 residues in the CDR3. V trimming: 4 bases; J trimming: 7 bases; junction bases outside the gene matches: 6. The CDR3 bases are TGTGCCAGCAGCCCCGGACAGGGGGCGAGAAATTCACCCCTCCACTTT. Its protein product is CASSPGQGARNSPLHF.

This clone qualifies as medium-sized. The chain combines TRBV12-3 or TRBV12-4 with TRBJ2-3; D is undetermined. Trimming pared 7 bases from V and 3 bases from J, leaving 23 bases between. The CDR3 loop spans 17 amino acids. The CDR3 sequence is CASTQDRAETGTDTQYF. CDR3 in DNA: TGTGCCAGCACCCAGGATCGGGCCGAAACCGGGACAGATACGCAGTATTTT.

V gene TRBV11-3 combines with J gene TRBJ2-7; a weak D match, TRBD1 (6 bases). The CDR3 spans 14 residues. V was pared by 1 base and J by 7 bases, with 14 bases between. CDR1 is SGHNT, CDR2 YENEEA, per germline. Written as DNA, the CDR3 is TGTGCCAGCAGCTTAGCCATGGGACAAATAGAGCAGTACTTC. Its protein is CASSLAMGQIEQYF. Drawing the rest from reference TRBV11-3 and TRBJ2-7, the complete variable domain is EAGVVQSPRYKIIEKKQPVAFWCNPISGHNTLYWYLQNLGQGPELLIRYENEEAVDDSQLPKDRFSAERLKGVDSTLKIQPAELGDSAVYLCASSLAMGQIEQYFGPGTRLTVT.

This clone is categorized as medium-sized. The sample has other DNA sequences that encode this CDR3 too. The chain uses TRBV28 and TRBJ2-3; 8 positions match TRBD1. Germline V gene data show CDR1 as MDHEN and CDR2 as SYDVKM. With 5 bases clipped from V and 2 bases from J, the junction kept 18 bases outside the gene matches. This CDR3 is built from 19 residues. As DNA, the CDR3 is TGTGCCAGCAGTACGATCCACTTGACGACAGGGGCCCTCACAGATACGCAGTATTTT. Protein: CASSTIHLTTGALTDTQYF.

By share, this clone ranks as medium-sized (0.01 to 0.1%). This chain connects TRBV6-7 to TRBJ1-2, with 8 bases aligning to TRBD1. TRBV6-7 is placed among ORFs of uncertain function. After removal of 5 bases from V and 8 bases from J, the junction contained 13 bases not matched to a gene. CDR3 size: 15 residues. The CDR3 loop reads CASSANDRGGRGYTF. The CDR3 DNA reads TGTGCCAGCAGTGCAAACGACAGGGGCGGCCGAGGCTACACCTTC.

By share of the sample, this clone is medium-sized. V usage is TRBV11-2 and J usage is TRBJ2-7, with D maybe TRBD1 (5 bases). Trimming took off 3 bases at V and 6 bases at J, with 12 bases between the two ends. The CDR3 spans 13 residues. The germline CDR1 and CDR2 sequences are SGHAT and FQNNGV. The CDR3 DNA is TGTGCCAGCAGCTTCAGGGTAAAGGGCGAGCAGTACTTC. Encoded protein: CASSFRVKGEQYF.

This clone was detected ten times or more. The chain joins TRBV7-6 to TRBJ1-3; 7 bases are shared with TRBD1. The germline gives CDR1 SGHVS, CDR2 FNYEAQ. Losses at the gene ends were 5 bases for V and 0 bases for J; bases not matched to a gene: 4. This CDR3 is 15 amino acids long. The CDR3 DNA reads TGTGCCAGCAGCGCGGACAGGCTCTCTGGAAACACCATATATTTT. Its protein product is CASSADRLSGNTIYF.

Sample share makes this clone medium-sized. DNA for the CDR3: TGTGCCAGCAGTTTAGCAGGGGGCTATAATTCACCCCTCCACTTT. This encodes CASSLAGGYNSPLHF. The rearrangement links TRBV28 to TRBJ1-6; TRBD1 matches at 7 bases. This CDR3 spans 15 amino acids. Germline CDR1 reads MDHEN; CDR2 reads SYDVKM. V lost 2 bases to trimming and J lost 3 bases; unmatched junction nucleotides: 1.

This clone is medium-sized. This rearrangement joins TRBV28 to TRBJ2-1; D remains unclear. Germline CDR1 is MDHEN and CDR2 is SYDVKM. The CDR3 loop spans 13 amino acids. V lost 4 bases, J lost 4 bases, and 8 bases lay in between. This CDR3 is CASSSQLYNEQFF. DNA of the CDR3: TGTGCCAGCAGTTCACAACTGTACAATGAGCAGTTCTTC. Full variable domain (missing parts from reference TRBV28 and TRBJ2-1): DVKVTQSSRYLVKRTGEKVFLECVQDMDHENMFWYRQDPGLGLRLIYFSYDVKMKEKGDIPEGYSVSREKKERFSLILESASTNQTSMYLCASSSQLYNEQFFGPGTRLTVL.

This clone was recorded at least ten times. The chain links TRBV5-4 to TRBJ1-4; TRBD1 is a possible D gene (5 bases). V was pared by 5 bases and J by 8 bases, with 19 bases between. CDR1 SGHNT and CDR2 YYREEE come from the germline V gene (reference sequence). The CDR3 covers 15 residues. The CDR3 DNA reads as TGTGCCAGCAGTTCCGGCGGGGGGGACGAGGAAAAACTGTTTTTT. Protein product: CASSSGGGDEEKLFF.

Many counts were recorded for this clone. V is TRBV3-1 and J is TRBJ1-3; a possible D gene is TRBD1 (6 bases). CDR3 length equals 19 residues. Looked up from germline, CDR1 is LGHDT and CDR2 is YNNKEL (reference sequence). The V end lost 0 bases, the J end lost 6 bases, and 24 bases lay between the germline ends. The CDR3 nucleotides are TGTGCCAGCAGCCAAGATGGGTGGAGGGTGACAGGTGAAGAAAACACCATATATTTT. This codes for CASSQDGWRVTGEENTIYF.

This clone is judged medium-sized. The CDR3 sequence: CASSFGVQGGTEAFF. The CDR3 nucleotides are TGCGCCAGCAGCTTCGGAGTACAGGGAGGAACTGAAGCTTTCTTT. The V call is TRBV5-1, the J call TRBJ1-1, with a weak D call TRBD1 (6 bases). Trimming removed 2 bases at V and 5 bases at J, with 16 bases between. Germline lookup yields CDR1 SGHRS and CDR2 YFSETQ. This CDR3 has 15 residues.

This clone was found many times. This chain connects TRBV29-1 to TRBJ1-1, with D maybe TRBD1 (6 bases). The CDR3 runs 12 residues. Germline assignment: CDR1 SQVTM and CDR2 ANQGSEA. The ends were cut back, 0 bases at V and 8 bases at J, with 10 bases in the middle. In nucleotides, the CDR3 is TGCAGCGTTGAAGATCCAGGGGTAGAAGCTTTCTTT. It specifies CSVEDPGVEAFF.

The chain couples TRBV7-2 to TRBJ1-1, with a possible D match to TRBD1 (5 bases). Trimming shortened V by 8 bases and J by 1 base, and 11 bases separated the two germline ends. The CDR3 extends over 13 amino acids. CDR1 SGHTA and CDR2 FQGNSA come from the germline V gene. The CDR3 here is CASSRGSNTEAFF. The CDR3 nucleotides are TGTGCCAGCTCGAGGGGATCGAACACTGAAGCTTTCTTT.

The chain joins TRBV5-1 to TRBJ2-1; a weak D match, TRBD2 (6 bases). V was shortened by 0 bases and J by 6 bases, with 7 bases between the two germline ends. CDR1 is SGHRS, CDR2 YFSETQ, per germline. The CDR3 covers 13 residues. The CDR3 DNA follows: TGCGCCAGCAGCTTGGTGGGGGGCAATGAGCAGTTCTTC. This gives the protein CASSLVGGNEQFF.

This clone was picked up one time. The chain is built from TRBV2 and TRBJ2-5; TRBD2 agrees at 16 bases. This CDR3 is built from 15 residues. V was pared by 6 bases and J by 5 bases, with 3 bases of the junction left unmatched. From germline, CDR1 is SNHLY and CDR2 FYNNEI. CDR3 nucleotides: TGTGCCAGCAGAGGGACTAGCGGGGGGGCTGAGACCCAGTACTTC. As protein: CASRGTSGGAETQYF.

The chain joins TRBV29-1 to TRBJ2-7; no reliable D call. Germline-derived CDR1 and CDR2 are SQVTM and ANQGSEA. V gave up 6 bases and J gave up 6 bases, with 9 bases separating them. CDR3 length: 10 residues. The CDR3: CSVGGPEQYF. The CDR3 DNA is TGCAGCGTCGGCGGTCCCGAGCAGTACTTC.

This clone has ten or more counts. The V call is TRBV6-4, the J call TRBJ2-3, with 8 bases identical to TRBD2. V shed 6 bases, J shed 3 bases, and the junction held 5 bases outside the gene matches. The germline CDR1 and CDR2 sequences are MRHNA and SNTAGT. This CDR3 region has 14 residues. The CDR3 sequence is CASRGAGETDTQYF. The CDR3 nucleotides read TGTGCCAGCAGAGGAGCGGGAGAAACAGATACGCAGTATTTT.

The chain has TRBV20-1 and TRBJ1-2; D gene ambiguous. The CDR3 contains 10 residues. CDR1 is DFQATT, CDR2 SNEGSKA, per germline (reference sequence). The germline V and J ends were trimmed by 0 bases and 8 bases, with 4 bases remaining between them. The CDR3 region is CSARDRGYTF. The DNA for the CDR3 is TGCAGTGCTAGAGACCGAGGCTACACCTTC.

Sample share makes this clone medium-sized. The chain carries TRBV20-1 and TRBJ1-5; D call uncertain. The CDR3 is 13 amino acids. V gave up 3 bases and J gave up 5 bases, with 11 bases separating them. Germline V gene data show CDR1 as DFQATT and CDR2 as SNEGSKA (reference sequence). The CDR3 is CSASLGYYQPQHF. The CDR3 DNA follows: TGCAGTGCTAGTTTGGGGTATTATCAGCCCCAGCATTTT.

The chain uses TRBV9 and TRBJ1-4; D unresolved. CDR3 size: 15 residues. The V end was cut by 0 bases, the J end by 7 bases, with 13 bases between. The V gene's germline CDR1 is SGDLS and CDR2 YYNGEE. CDR3 region: CASSVGDNGGEKLFF. CDR3 bases: TGTGCCAGCAGCGTAGGAGACAACGGAGGTGAAAAACTGTTTTTT.

V usage is TRBV9 and J usage is TRBJ1-2; D possibly corresponds to TRBD1 (5 bases). Germline V gene data show CDR1 as SGDLS and CDR2 as YYNGEE. CDR3 length: 13 residues. The germline V and J ends were trimmed by 3 bases and 3 bases, with 9 bases remaining between them. CDR3 sequence: CASSEGRDYGYTF. The CDR3 DNA reads TGTGCCAGCAGCGAGGGCAGGGACTATGGCTACACCTTC.

In its sample, this clone was seen a few times. J is TRBJ2-2 and V is TRBV20-1, with 10 positions matching TRBD2. The CDR3 contains 16 residues. With V trimmed by 6 bases and J by 5 bases, 12 bases remained unmatched. The germline CDR1 and CDR2 sequences are DFQATT and SNEGSKA (reference sequence). The chain's CDR3 is CSARGTEREGTGELFF. The CDR3 nucleotides are TGCAGTGCCCGCGGGACGGAGCGGGAGGGGACCGGGGAGCTGTTTTTT.

This clone was seen repeatedly, ten times or more. This chain connects TRBV30 to TRBJ1-2, with TRBD1 matching over 7 bases. The J segment lost 7 bases and the V segment lost 3 bases, leaving 8 bases of the junction unmatched. The length of the CDR3 is 13 residues. Germline CDR1 and CDR2: GTSNPN and SVGIG (reference sequence). The CDR3: CAWSDRVLCGYTF. The CDR3 DNA reads TGTGCCTGGAGCGACAGGGTTTTATGTGGCTACACCTTC.

The V call is TRBV20-1, the J call TRBJ2-1; TRBD2 aligns across 9 bases. In germline, CDR1 is DFQATT, CDR2 SNEGSKA (reference sequence). This CDR3 has 17 amino acids. With 3 bases clipped from V and 8 bases from J, the junction kept 17 bases outside the gene matches. The CDR3 loop is CSARGYFWLAGKYEQFF. The DNA of the CDR3 is TGCAGTGCTAGGGGGTATTTCTGGCTAGCGGGAAAGTATGAGCAGTTCTTC.

This clone showed up just a few times. The chain couples TRBV10-1 to TRBJ2-7; no definite D call. The V end was cut by 8 bases, the J end by 2 bases, with 25 bases between. The CDR3 consists of 17 residues. Germline V gene sequence: CDR1 WNHNN, CDR2 SYGVQD (reference sequence). The DNA of the CDR3 is TGCGCCAGCTCAACCGGACGGATCTACACTCGTCCCTACGAGCAGTACTTC. This sequence encodes CASSTGRIYTRPYEQYF.

This clone showed up many times. This chain joins TRBV28 and TRBJ1-2; perhaps TRBD1 as D (6 bases). Trimming took 5 bases from V and 1 from J, leaving 17 bases between them. The length of the CDR3 is 16 residues. Germline V CDR1 and CDR2: MDHEN, SYDVKM. The CDR3 bases are TGTGCCAGCAGTGACCGGGGGCGCTCCCGTAACTATGGCTACACCTTC. Translating it yields CASSDRGRSRNYGYTF.